Presented here are 30 T cell receptor beta chains from one specimen sequenced in a study of TIL therapy for anti-PD-1-resistant metastatic lung cancer (dated by TCRdb to 2020 to 2022). The immunoSEQ v3 hsTCRB kit was used to amplify TCR beta CDR3 regions from genomic DNA through bias-controlled multiplex PCR. This is the immuneACCESS table as TCRdb keeps it, with only in-frame sequences that have V and J called. A part of the clones is gone; compared with another copy, unresolved V genes explain less than half, and the rest is unexplained. The sample table records about 32,000 clones; about 80% of these occur just once. 2.7% of the sample rests with the top ten. What the time point label conveys for this sample: pre-treatment sample, taken before nivolumab and TIL therapy. The sequencing used blood, collected at baseline. The receptors originated from a woman aged 30 to 85 with non-small cell lung cancer.

The gene calls are TRBV4-2 and TRBJ2-5; perhaps D is TRBD1 or TRBD2 (6 bases each). Germline V CDR1 and CDR2: LGHNA, YNFKEQ. The V gene lost 3 bases and the J gene lost 4 bases, with 21 bases spanning the gap. The length of the CDR3 is 17 residues. In DNA form, the CDR3 reads TGTGCCAGCAGCCAGGGGGGCGGAGAGGGGCGCGGAGAGACCCAGTACTTC. This codes for CASSQGGGEGRGETQYF.

With regard to this clone: Other DNA sequences of this sample code for an identical CDR3. The chain carries TRBV11-3 and TRBJ1-3, with TRBD1 identical over 8 bases. With V trimmed by 5 bases and J by 4 bases, 7 bases remained unmatched. CDR1 is SGHNT and CDR2 is YENEEA in the germline V gene. The CDR3 consists of 15 residues. CDR3: CASSPGQGPGNTIYF. The DNA of the CDR3 is TGTGCCAGCAGCCCAGGACAGGGCCCAGGAAACACCATATATTTT. Looking up the rest from reference TRBV11-3 and TRBJ1-3 gives the full variable domain: EAGVVQSPRYKIIEKKQPVAFWCNPISGHNTLYWYLQNLGQGPELLIRYENEEAVDDSQLPKDRFSAERLKGVDSTLKIQPAELGDSAVYLCASSPGQGPGNTIYFGEGSWLTVV.

This clone was observed a few times. V and J are TRBV5-4 and TRBJ1-2; tentative D call: TRBD1 (6 bases). The CDR3 spans 13 residues. The V gene lost 4 bases and the J gene lost 3 bases, with 10 bases spanning the gap. CDR1 and CDR2 (germline): SGHNT, YYREEE (reference sequence). CDR3 sequence: CASSMDRDYGYTF. In DNA form, the CDR3 reads TGTGCCAGCAGCATGGACAGAGACTATGGCTACACCTTC.

V gene TRBV28 combines with J gene TRBJ1-5, with D perhaps TRBD1 (5 bases). Germline CDR1 and CDR2: MDHEN and SYDVKM. CDR3 length equals 15 residues. V was clipped by 9 bases and J by 3 bases, with 18 bases between them. In DNA, the CDR3 is TGTGCCAGTAGAAACGCAGGGATCGTCAATCAGCCCCAGCATTTT. It translates to CASRNAGIVNQPQHF.

This chain connects TRBV30 to TRBJ2-1; D call uncertain. The length of the CDR3 is 16 residues. V was trimmed by 0 bases and J by 6 bases, leaving 18 bases between them. Germline CDR1 reads GTSNPN; CDR2 reads SVGIG (reference sequence). The CDR3 region is CAWSVVHSPRANEQFF. The CDR3 nucleotides are TGTGCCTGGAGTGTCGTTCACTCGCCTAGGGCCAATGAGCAGTTCTTC.

The V gene is TRBV9, the J gene TRBJ1-1, with a weak D call TRBD1 (6 bases). Trimming took 3 bases from V and 2 from J, leaving 11 bases between them. This CDR3 is 14 amino acids long. Germline CDR1 SGDLS, CDR2 YYNGEE. CDR3 sequence: CASSAAGDNTEAFF. The CDR3 DNA reads as TGTGCCAGCAGCGCTGCAGGGGATAACACTGAAGCTTTCTTT.

In this sample, this clone turned up once. This chain uses TRBV15 with TRBJ2-5; TRBD2 aligns across 9 bases. The germline CDR1 and CDR2 sequences are LNHNV and YYDKDF (reference sequence). Losses at the gene ends were 0 bases for V and 2 bases for J; bases not matched to a gene: 4. The CDR3 length is 16 residues. In DNA, the CDR3 is TGTGCCACCAGCAGAGATGGGCTAGCGGGGCAAGAGACCCAGTACTTC. Translated: CATSRDGLAGQETQYF.

This clone came up once. The chain employs TRBV6-1 and TRBJ1-1; the D gene is possibly TRBD1 (5 bases). Per germline, CDR1 MNHNS and CDR2 SASEGT. This CDR3 has 13 amino acids. Trimming stripped 7 bases from V and 0 bases from J, with 9 bases between. As DNA, the CDR3 is TGTGCCAGCACCAGACAGCTGAACACTGAAGCTTTCTTT. This translates into CASTRQLNTEAFF.

This clone appeared a few times. J is TRBJ2-7 and V is TRBV7-6; TRBD2 agrees at 8 bases. With 0 bases clipped from V and 5 bases from J, the junction kept 9 bases outside the gene matches. Per the germline V gene, CDR1 is SGHVS and CDR2 is FNYEAQ. The CDR3 has 16 residues. The CDR3 DNA reads TGTGCCAGCAGCTTAGCGACGGGAGGGCCGAAGAACGAGCAGTACTTC. It translates to CASSLATGGPKNEQYF.

The gene calls are TRBV6-5 and TRBJ2-7, with D unclear. Germline CDR1 reads MNHEY; CDR2 reads SVGAGI. Trimming pared 0 bases from V and 6 bases from J, leaving 6 bases between. The CDR3 consists of 12 residues. This CDR3 is CASSYSWSEQYF. The CDR3 DNA reads as TGTGCCAGCAGTTACTCCTGGAGCGAGCAGTACTTC.

This clone turned up a few times. CDR3 nucleotide sequence: TGTGCCAGCAGTGACCCGATTAATGAGCAGTTCTTC. Amino acids: CASSDPINEQFF. V gene TRBV2 combines with J gene TRBJ2-1; D gene uncertain. Germline V CDR1 and CDR2: SNHLY, FYNNEI. This CDR3 region has 12 residues. The V gene lost 3 bases and the J gene lost 7 bases, with 7 bases spanning the gap.

V usage is TRBV27 and J usage is TRBJ2-7; D unclear. The germline V and J ends were trimmed by 1 base and 1 base, with 5 bases remaining between them. The germline V gene has CDR1 MNHEY and CDR2 SMNVEV (reference sequence). This CDR3 spans 13 amino acids. As DNA, the CDR3 is TGTGCCAGCAGTTTATGGCGGTCCTACGAGCAGTACTTC. Amino acid sequence: CASSLWRSYEQYF.

The V gene is TRBV4-1, the J gene TRBJ1-1; D not certain. Germline V gene data show CDR1 as MGHRA and CDR2 as YSYEKL. This CDR3 contains 14 residues. The DNA of the CDR3 is TGCGCTACACGAGGTCTTCTAAAGAACACTGAAGCTTTCTTT. Protein: CATRGLLKNTEAFF.

The chain links TRBV28 to TRBJ2-7; TRBD2 matches 12 bases. With V trimmed by 5 bases and J by 7 bases, 9 bases remained unmatched. Germline lookup yields CDR1 MDHEN and CDR2 SYDVKM. The CDR3 consists of 15 residues. CDR3 amino acids: CASSPRLAGVGEQYF. CDR3 DNA sequence: TGTGCCAGCAGTCCCCGACTAGCGGGAGTTGGTGAGCAGTACTTC. The entire variable domain, with the rest obtained from reference TRBV28 and TRBJ2-7, is as follows: DVKVTQSSRYLVKRTGEKVFLECVQDMDHENMFWYRQDPGLGLRLIYFSYDVKMKEKGDIPEGYSVSREKKERFSLILESASTNQTSMYLCASSPRLAGVGEQYFGPGTRLTVT.

The chain recombines TRBV7-9 with TRBJ1-2; TRBD1 agrees at 8 bases. With V trimmed by 5 bases and J by 4 bases, 12 bases remained unmatched. Germline V gene lookup returns CDR1 SEHNR and CDR2 FQNEAQ (reference sequence). This CDR3 has 16 residues. In DNA, the CDR3 is TGTGCCAGCAGCGTGTCGATGACAGGGGAGGCCTATGGCTACACCTTC. This encodes CASSVSMTGEAYGYTF. The whole variable domain, remainder taken from reference TRBV7-9 and TRBJ1-2, is DTGVSQNPRHKITKRGQNVTFRCDPISEHNRLYWYRQTLGQGPEFLTYFQNEAQLEKSRLLSDRFSAERPKGSFSTLEIQRTEQGDSAMYLCASSVSMTGEAYGYTFGSGTRLTVV.

The rearrangement uses TRBV5-1 and TRBJ2-3; 10 bases are a match to TRBD2. This CDR3 contains 18 residues. The V gene's germline CDR1 is SGHRS and CDR2 YFSETQ. The CDR3 spells CAAFGYEGTSVSTDTQYF. In DNA, the CDR3 is TGCGCGGCCTTTGGATACGAGGGGACTAGCGTAAGCACAGATACGCAGTATTTT.

This rearrangement joins TRBV19 to TRBJ2-5, with 7 bases lining up with TRBD1. The last part of the DNA fits TRBJ2-7 better; the J call may be wrong. This CDR3 has 14 amino acids. Germline V gene lookup returns CDR1 LNHDA and CDR2 SQIVND (reference sequence). This CDR3 is CASSRRGRDYEQYF. The CDR3 bases are TGTGCCAGTAGCCGTAGGGGGCGCGACTACGAGCAGTACTTC.

The rearrangement links TRBV21-1 to TRBJ2-7; the D segment call TRBD2 is taken from the table without a DNA check. TRBV21-1 is listed as a pseudogene. The CDR3 is 20 amino acids. CDR3 loop: CASSKLGTSGRNQGSYEQYF. The CDR3 nucleotides are TGTGCCAGCAGCAAACTGGGAACTAGCGGGAGGAACCAGGGCTCCTACGAGCAGTACTTC.

V usage is TRBV5-1 and J usage is TRBJ2-1; 8 positions match TRBD1. CDR1 is SGHRS, CDR2 YFSETQ, per germline. The ends lost 2 bases at V and 8 bases at J; junction bases unmatched: 12. This CDR3 is built from 16 residues. CDR3 in amino acids: CASSLPSGTGRDEQFF. As DNA, the CDR3 is TGCGCCAGCAGCTTACCATCCGGGACAGGTCGCGATGAGCAGTTCTTC.

The chain couples TRBV2 to TRBJ1-4; a possible D gene is TRBD1 (5 bases). The germline V gene encodes CDR1 SNHLY and CDR2 FYNNEI. V was shortened by 3 bases and J by 7 bases, with 21 bases between the two germline ends. CDR3 length equals 17 residues. The CDR3 sequence is CASSDLGTSAPPEKLFF. The CDR3 DNA reads as TGTGCCAGCAGTGACCTCGGGACTTCAGCTCCCCCTGAAAAACTGTTTTTT.

The chain combines TRBV9 with TRBJ2-1; TRBD2 might be the D (5 bases). With 0 bases removed from V and 8 bases from J, the gap between germline ends came to 9 bases. This CDR3 is built from 13 residues. CDR1 is SGDLS and CDR2 is YYNGEE in the germline V gene. The CDR3 nucleotides are TGTGCCAGCAGCGTAGTGAAGGAGGATGAGCAGTTCTTC. This sequence encodes CASSVVKEDEQFF. The whole variable domain, filled in from reference TRBV9 and TRBJ2-1, reads DSGVTQTPKHLITATGQRVTLRCSPRSGDLSVYWYQQSLDQGLQFLIQYYNGEERAKGNILERFSAQQFPDLHSELNLSSLELGDSALYFCASSVVKEDEQFFGPGTRLTVL.

CDR3 residues: CASSLPGYGYTF. The CDR3 nucleotides read TGTGCCAGCAGCTTACCAGGGTATGGCTACACCTTC. The chain carries TRBV5-8 and TRBJ1-2, with D possibly TRBD1 on 5 matching bases. CDR3 length equals 12 residues. CDR1 and CDR2 from the germline V gene are SGHTS and YDEGEE. The V end was cut by 2 bases, the J end by 5 bases, with 7 bases between.

This chain uses TRBV9 with TRBJ2-2, with D uncertain. The germline V gene has CDR1 SGDLS and CDR2 YYNGEE. The CDR3 totals 12 residues. The V end was cut by 0 bases, the J end by 8 bases, with 5 bases between. The CDR3 sequence: CASSVAEGELFF. The CDR3 DNA reads as TGTGCCAGCAGCGTAGCCGAGGGGGAGCTGTTTTTT.

This clone was found once. CDR3 sequence: CASSLGGGTEAFF. CDR3 bases: TGTGCCAGCAGTCTTGGGGGGGGCACTGAAGCTTTCTTT. The rearrangement joins TRBV6-4 to TRBJ1-1, with a weak D call TRBD1 (5 bases). Germline V gene lookup returns CDR1 MRHNA and CDR2 SNTAGT. CDR3 size: 13 residues. V was shortened by 5 bases and J by 4 bases, with 11 bases between the two germline ends.

This clone appeared a few times. CDR3 residues: CASTPGGGSLSEQYF. The CDR3, as DNA: TGCGCCAGCACCCCCGGTGGCGGTAGTCTCTCCGAGCAGTACTTC. The V call is TRBV5-1, the J call TRBJ2-7; no reliable D call. The CDR3 sequence is 15 residues long. Germline V lookup: CDR1 SGHRS, CDR2 YFSETQ. V was pared by 6 bases and J by 6 bases, with 22 bases between.

This clone is medium-sized (0.01 to 0.1%) within its sample. The genes are TRBV19 and TRBJ2-7, with D perhaps being TRBD1 or TRBD2 (5 bases each). Germline V lookup: CDR1 LNHDA, CDR2 SQIVND (reference sequence). The CDR3 is 14 amino acids. The V and J ends lost 3 bases and 7 bases respectively, with 16 bases between them. The CDR3 bases are TGTGCCAGTAGTATCGGGGCTGCTCGAGGGGAGCAGTACTTC. This gives the protein CASSIGAARGEQYF.

This clone has more than one count but fewer than ten. The chain is built from TRBV30 and TRBJ2-5; D is ambiguous. CDR1 is GTSNPN, CDR2 SVGIG, per germline (reference sequence). The CDR3 runs 11 residues. Trimming removed 3 bases at V and 4 bases at J, with 6 bases between. The chain's CDR3 is CAWSGLETQYF. The CDR3 DNA sequence: TGTGCCTGGAGCGGATTAGAGACCCAGTACTTC.

This clone was observed a handful of times. The V and J genes are TRBV2 and TRBJ2-5; D is unclear. The CDR3 is made up of 11 amino acids. Trimming cost V 5 bases and J 4 bases, with 5 bases left between them. CDR1 SNHLY and CDR2 FYNNEI come from the germline V gene. The DNA of the CDR3 is TGTGCCAGCAGTTTCCTAGAGACCCAGTACTTC. Residues: CASSFLETQYF.

The CDR3 region is CASSQGTGNNQPQHF. The CDR3 nucleotides read TGTGCCAGCAGCCAGGGGACGGGGAATAATCAGCCCCAGCATTTT. The rearrangement uses TRBV4-2 and TRBJ1-5, with a possible D match to TRBD1 (5 bases). V lost 3 bases to trimming and J lost 4 bases, with 13 bases between them. The CDR3 length is 15 residues. Per germline, CDR1 LGHNA and CDR2 YNFKEQ.

Only a few counts were recorded for this clone. The chain combines TRBV7-6 with TRBJ1-1; D uncertain. The CDR3 runs 16 residues. The V and J ends lost 4 bases and 3 bases respectively, with 18 bases between them. Germline CDR1 reads SGHVS; CDR2 reads FNYEAQ. CDR3 in DNA: TGTGCCAGCAGCTCATGGGAGGGAAGTTCGCACACTGAAGCTTTCTTT. Protein product: CASSSWEGSSHTEAFF. The whole variable domain, remainder taken from reference TRBV7-6 and TRBJ1-1, is GAGVSQSPRYKVTKRGQDVALRCDPISGHVSLYWYRQALGQGPEFLTYFNYEAQQDKSGLPNDRFSAERPEGSISTLTIQRTEQRDSAMYRCASSSWEGSSHTEAFFGQGTRLTVV.